This entry lists 8 T cell receptor beta chains sequenced from one sample in a study of lymphopenia after photon versus proton radiotherapy. The repertoire was sequenced with immunoSEQ multiplex PCR; TCRdb's copy has only in-frame clones and lacks some. The table lists some 55,000 clones, approximately 86% of them singletons. The sample in question was peripheral blood, obtained from a patient treated with photon-based radiotherapy. The source is a man between 35 and 55 years old with gastric cancer.

A remark on this clone: An end of the junction differs from the germline gene, which may be a read error. The rearrangement joins TRBV19 to TRBJ2-7; D is unresolved. The CDR3 is made up of 12 amino acids. Germline V gene sequence: CDR1 LNHDA, CDR2 SQIVND (reference sequence). CDR3 amino acids: CASSPKGAHPSF. The DNA for the CDR3 is TGTGCCAGTAGTCCAAAAGGAGCGCACCCTTCTTTC.

The rearrangement links TRBV7-2 to TRBJ2-1, with no clear D. V was clipped by 5 bases and J by 0 bases, with 11 bases between them. CDR3 length: 15 amino acids. Germline lookup yields CDR1 SGHTA and CDR2 FQGNSA. The CDR3 DNA reads as TGTGCCAGCAGCCTAGACACTCGCTCCTACAATGAGCAGTTCTTC. It is translated as CASSLDTRSYNEQFF.

V and J are TRBV19 and TRBJ1-2; 9 bases map to TRBD1. CDR3 length: 13 amino acids. CDR1 is LNHDA, CDR2 SQIVND, per germline (reference sequence). The V gene end was trimmed by 5 bases and the J gene end by 5 bases; junction bases not matched to a gene: 3. CDR3 in amino acids: CASSPGTGYGYTF. The CDR3 DNA follows: TGTGCCAGTAGTCCGGGGACAGGGTATGGCTACACCTTC.

The sample holds one count of this clone. The genes are TRBV4-1 and TRBJ2-7, with no clear D. Germline-derived CDR1 and CDR2 are MGHRA and YSYEKL. Trimming cost V 2 bases and J 6 bases, with 17 bases left between them. The CDR3 has 15 residues. The chain's CDR3 is CASSQTTASLREQYF. DNA of the CDR3: TGCGCCAGCAGCCAAACGACGGCCTCCCTCCGCGAGCAGTACTTC.

V gene TRBV2 combines with J gene TRBJ2-5, with 7 bases lining up with TRBD2. V lost 4 bases and J lost 3; bases outside the gene matches: 5. This CDR3 is 14 amino acids long. Germline V gene data show CDR1 as SNHLY and CDR2 as FYNNEI. The CDR3 nucleotides are TGTGCCAGCAGTGTCTTGACTAGCAAAGAGACCCAGTACTTC. Its protein product is CASSVLTSKETQYF.

The gene calls are TRBV6-5 and TRBJ1-2, with 7 bases identical to TRBD1. The V gene's germline CDR1 is MNHEY and CDR2 SVGAGI. V dropped 4 bases and J dropped 2; count of bases not matched to a gene: 7. The CDR3 loop spans 15 amino acids. The CDR3 protein is CASSSSGTVNYGYTF. In DNA, the CDR3 is TGTGCCAGCAGTTCCTCCGGGACAGTAAACTATGGCTACACCTTC.

This rearrangement joins TRBV29-1 to TRBJ2-7; 12 nucleotides align to TRBD1. The CDR3 extends over 14 amino acids. V lost 4 bases to trimming and J lost 3 bases; unmatched junction nucleotides: 4. Germline values: CDR1 SQVTM, CDR2 ANQGSEA. CDR3 region: CSVVGDRGLYEQYF. As DNA, the CDR3 is TGCAGCGTTGTGGGGGACAGGGGGCTCTACGAGCAGTACTTC.

This chain connects TRBV9 to TRBJ1-1; 7 nucleotides agree with TRBD1. The CDR3 consists of 15 residues. Germline V CDR1 and CDR2: SGDLS, YYNGEE. V gave up 0 bases and J gave up 4 bases; unmatched junction bases: 6. In DNA, the CDR3 is TGTGCCAGCAGCGTAGCGGGAGGGGGCCTCACTGAAGCTTTCTTT. This translates into CASSVAGGGLTEAFF.